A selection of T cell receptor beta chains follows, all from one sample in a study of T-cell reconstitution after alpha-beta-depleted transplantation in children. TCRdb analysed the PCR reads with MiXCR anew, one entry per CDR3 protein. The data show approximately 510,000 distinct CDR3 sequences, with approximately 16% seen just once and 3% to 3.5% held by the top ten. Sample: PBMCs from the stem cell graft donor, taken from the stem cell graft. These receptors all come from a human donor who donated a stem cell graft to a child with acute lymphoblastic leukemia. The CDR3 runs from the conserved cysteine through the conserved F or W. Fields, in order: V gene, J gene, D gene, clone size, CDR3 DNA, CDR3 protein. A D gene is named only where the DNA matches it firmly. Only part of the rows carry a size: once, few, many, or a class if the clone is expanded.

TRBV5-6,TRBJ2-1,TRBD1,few,TGTGCCAGCAGTTTCGGACAGGCGTCCTCCTACAATGAGCAGTTCTTC,CASSFGQASSYNEQFF
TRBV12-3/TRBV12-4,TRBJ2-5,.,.,TGTGCCAGCAGTTTAAGTCAGAACAGCCAAGAGACCCAGTACTTC,CASSLSQNSQETQYF
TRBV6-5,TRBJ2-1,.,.,TGTGCCAGCAGTTACCTGGGTGTCAAGGAGGGCCACAATGAGCAGTTCTTC,CASSYLGVKEGHNEQFF
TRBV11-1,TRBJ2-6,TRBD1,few,TGTGCCAGCAGCTCTACGGACAGGGGAGACGCTGGGGCCAACGTCCTGACTTTC,CASSSTDRGDAGANVLTF
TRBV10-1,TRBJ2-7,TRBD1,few,TGCGCCAGCAGTGACACCTTCGGACAGGGTGCCTACGAGCAGTACTTC,CASSDTFGQGAYEQYF
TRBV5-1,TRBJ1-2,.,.,TGCGCCAGCAGCCCAGACACCTATGGCTACACCTTC,CASSPDTYGYTF
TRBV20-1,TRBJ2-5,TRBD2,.,TGCAGTGCTAGACCACCGGGACTAGCGGGAATTGAGACCCAGTACTTC,CSARPPGLAGIETQYF
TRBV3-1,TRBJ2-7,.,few,TGTGCCAGCAGCCAAGAAAATGGCCTGGGGAGACCGGGAGAGCAGTACTTC,CASSQENGLGRPGEQYF
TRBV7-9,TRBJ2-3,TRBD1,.,TGTGCCAGCAGCTCACGCCGGGACAGGGATTCCACAGATACGCAGTATTTT,CASSSRRDRDSTDTQYF
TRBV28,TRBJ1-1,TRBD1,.,TGTGCCAGTAGAAGGGCAGACAGGGGAAACACTGAAGCTTTCTTT,CASRRADRGNTEAFF
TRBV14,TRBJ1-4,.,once,TGTGCCAGCAGCCAAACGCGGAGGAACCCTAATGAAAAACTGTTTTTT,CASSQTRRNPNEKLFF
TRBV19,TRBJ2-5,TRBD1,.,TGTGCCACGGGGACAGCTCCAGAGACCCAGTACTTC,CATGTAPETQYF
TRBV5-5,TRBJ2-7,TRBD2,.,TGTGCCAGCAGGGCGAGGGGACTAGCGGGACCATACTACTACGAGCAGTACTTC,CASRARGLAGPYYYEQYF
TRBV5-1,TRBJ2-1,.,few,TGCGCCAGCAGCCCTGTAAGGGTCCATGAGCAGTTCTTC,CASSPVRVHEQFF
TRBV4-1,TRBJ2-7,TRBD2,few,TGCGCCAGCAGCCAAGAAGACGGGACTAGCGGCCCTCTCTACGAGCAGTACTTC,CASSQEDGTSGPLYEQYF
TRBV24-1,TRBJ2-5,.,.,TGTGCCACCAGTGACAAGACCCGACTATTTCAAGAGACCCAGTACTTC,CATSDKTRLFQETQYF
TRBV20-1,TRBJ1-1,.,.,TGCAGTGCTAGAGGAGTGTGGTACGGTAACACTGAAGCTTTCTTT,CSARGVWYGNTEAFF
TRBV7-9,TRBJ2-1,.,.,TGTGCCAGCACTGTCCTTGTGCATGAGCAGTTCTTC,CASTVLVHEQFF
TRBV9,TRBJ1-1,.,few,TGTGCCAGCAGCGTAGACGACATGAACACTGAAGCTTTCTTT,CASSVDDMNTEAFF
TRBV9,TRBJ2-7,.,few,TGTGCCAGCAGCCGAGGGCCGGGACCTGAGGCCTACGAGCAGTACTTC,CASSRGPGPEAYEQYF
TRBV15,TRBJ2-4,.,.,TGTGCCACGGGCCAGGCCGAAAACATTCAGTACTTC,CATGQAENIQYF
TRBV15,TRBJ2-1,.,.,TGTGCCACCAGCTCCCGCGGGTTGGAGAATGAGCAGTTCTTC,CATSSRGLENEQFF
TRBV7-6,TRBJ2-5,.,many,TGTGCCAGCAGCTTAGCGGGAGGCACTCAAGAGACCCAGTACTTC,CASSLAGGTQETQYF
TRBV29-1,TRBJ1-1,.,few,TGCAGCGTTGAAGCGGGCGGTTGGGGGGATGGGTCCACTGAAGCTTTCTTT,CSVEAGGWGDGSTEAFF
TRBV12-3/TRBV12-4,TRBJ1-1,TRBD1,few,TGTGCCACCCGTGGACAGGTCGGCACTGAAGCTTTCTTT,CATRGQVGTEAFF